This T cell receptor beta chain was identified during a study of blood T cell repertoires in COVID-19. The CDR3 spans 16 residues. The germline V gene has CDR1 KGHSH and CDR2 LQKENI. V lost 3 bases and J lost 2; bases outside the gene matches: 7. Seattle's enrolled individuals joined amid active infection and were then monitored longitudinally. As originally analysed: By means of reference gene primer amplification, nucleated cell counts were estimated. The table came from immunoSEQ multiplex PCR; TCRdb's copy has only in-frame clones and leaves some out. V, J and clone size are those of that table, while D and trimming were read from the DNA. The profile shows over 200,000 clones, about 83% of them singletons.

The chain links TRBV18 to TRBJ1-1; 9 nucleotides match TRBD1. The TCR sequence derives from a woman aged 25 to 39 with COVID-19, enrolled during active disease. Sequencing was performed on peripheral blood. The CDR3 DNA reads as TGTGCCAGCTCACCGCGACAGGGGGGCGGCAACACTGAAGCTTTCTTT. Encoded protein: CASSPRQGGGNTEAFF.